The entry below gives a single TCR beta chain sequence along with its context. As yet, its antigen is unknown. Time point indicated: newly diagnosed GD, antithyroid drugs for less than 3 months. After RNA was extracted from PBMCs, the TCR library was made from it. V trimming: 4 bases; J trimming: 3 bases; junction bases outside the gene matches: 5. The germline gives CDR1 KGHSH, CDR2 LQKENI. The CDR3 spans 14 residues. These data belong to a study of regulatory T cells in long-lasting Graves disease. Study-level points and caveats: With persistent disease, TRBV28, TRBJ1-2 and TRBJ2-5 were the favored segments. Whereas 950 to 1,000 public clonotypes were shared by new patients, persistent patients shared more, at 2,500 to 3,000.

Through Arm-PCR of CDR3 regions and iRepertoire HTBI primers, TCR beta libraries were built. MiXCR was run by TCRdb on the multiplex PCR reads, yielding one entry per CDR3 protein. This table holds some 500,000 distinct CDR3 sequences, roughly 15% found once. This same sample was also taken into another study, of T cells in Graves' hyperthyroidism and ophthalmopathy. Turning to that study: With the HTBI primer set, the TCR CDR3 went through a first round of RT-PCR.

This sequence joins TRBV18 and TRBJ2-7; TRBD2 matches at 8 bases. This sequence originates from a woman aged 40 to 65 with Graves disease. The sequenced sample was peripheral blood mononuclear cells (PBMCs), obtained at new diagnosis, from a patient treated with antithyroid drugs. The CDR3 loop reads CASSQTAGGYEQYF. The CDR3 DNA is TGTGCCAGCTCACAAACCGCGGGAGGCTACGAGCAGTACTTC.